This T cell receptor (beta chain) derives from a study of response to subunit inactivated influenza vaccine. This clonotype has more than one count but fewer than ten. Its target is unknown. J lost 7 bases, V lost 5 bases, and 8 bases had no gene match. The germline gives CDR1 DFQATT, CDR2 SNEGSKA (reference sequence). The CDR3 covers 13 residues. TCRdb re-derived calls from the RT-PCR reads in MiXCR, one entry per CDR3 protein. The sample contains approximately 520,000 distinct CDR3 sequences, 16% of which appear only once. Whole-study results and caveats: That few new T cells are recruited by each seasonal influenza vaccination was the authors' suggestion.

The specimen was CD4+ T cells sorted from PBMCs, collected less than 30 months after vaccination. The source is a man in his fifties or sixties who received an inactivated influenza vaccine. This chain joins TRBV20-1 and TRBJ2-1; 7 bases are a match to TRBD2. CDR3 region: CSAGRAGLNEQFF. The CDR3 region has the DNA TGCAGTGCTGGAAGAGCGGGATTGAATGAGCAGTTCTTC.